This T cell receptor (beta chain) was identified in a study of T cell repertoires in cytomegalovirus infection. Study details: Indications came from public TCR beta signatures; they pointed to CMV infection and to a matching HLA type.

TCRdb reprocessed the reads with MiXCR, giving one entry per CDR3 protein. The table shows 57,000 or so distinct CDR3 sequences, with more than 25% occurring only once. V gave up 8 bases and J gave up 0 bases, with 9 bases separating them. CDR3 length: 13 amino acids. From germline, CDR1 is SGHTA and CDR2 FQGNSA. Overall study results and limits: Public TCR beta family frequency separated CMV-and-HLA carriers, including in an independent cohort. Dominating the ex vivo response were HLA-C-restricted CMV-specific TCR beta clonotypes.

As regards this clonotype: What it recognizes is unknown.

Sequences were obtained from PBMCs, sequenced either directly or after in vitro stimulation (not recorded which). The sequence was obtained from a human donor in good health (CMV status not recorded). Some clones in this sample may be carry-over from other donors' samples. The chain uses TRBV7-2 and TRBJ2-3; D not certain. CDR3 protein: CASHVLSTDTQYF. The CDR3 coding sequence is TGTGCCAGCCATGTCCTCAGCACAGATACGCAGTATTTT.